This TCR beta chain was recovered during a study of response to subunit inactivated influenza vaccine. Study results and limitations: Researchers suggested that each seasonal influenza vaccination recruits few new T cells.

This CDR3 is 15 amino acids long. The germline V gene encodes CDR1 LNHDA and CDR2 SQIVND (reference sequence). J lost 4 bases, V lost 10 bases, and 11 bases had no gene match. TCRdb re-called the RT-PCR reads with MiXCR, one entry per CDR3 protein. The table shows about 570,000 distinct CDR3 sequences, with approximately 12% occurring only once. A word on this clonotype: Its antigen is currently unknown.

The input for sequencing was PBMCs from blood, taken on the day of vaccination. This chain joins TRBV19 and TRBJ2-2; TRBD1 matches at 8 bases. This receptor was obtained from a man aged 50 or older who received an inactivated influenza vaccine. The CDR3, as DNA: TGTGCCACGAAACAGGGGGGACCGATCACCGGGGAGCTGTTTTTT. Translating it yields CATKQGGPITGELFF.